This T cell receptor beta chain came from a study of blood T cell repertoires in COVID-19. Study as a whole: The cDNA or gDNA used as material had been derived from T cells, B-cell-depleted T cells, or PBMCs.

Authors' analysis steps: Reference gene primers were amplified, and this amplification served to estimate nucleated cell counts. Profiled with immunoSEQ multiplex PCR; TCRdb holds only in-frame clones, not every one. That table gives V, J and clone size, and the DNA gave D and trimming. The table lists tens of thousands of clones, around 90% of them singletons. V lost 3 bases, J lost 2 bases, and 5 bases stayed unmatched. Germline-derived CDR1 and CDR2 are SGDLS and YYNGEE. The CDR3 is 14 residues long. J is TRBJ2-7 and V is TRBV9; 7 nucleotides line up with TRBD1. The sequenced sample consisted of peripheral blood. The sequence was obtained from a woman of 80 years or more with COVID-19, enrolled during active disease. CDR3 in DNA: TGTGCCAGCAGCGCACCGGGACAGCCCTACGAGCAGTACTTC. This codes for CASSAPGQPYEQYF.